The rows below give T cell receptor beta chains drawn from one sample of a study of T cell responses to AZD1222 COVID-19 vaccine. Using immunoSEQ multiplex PCR, the repertoire was profiled, and TCRdb retains in-frame clones only, with some absent. The sample holds 180,000 or so clones, approximately 93% seen once. The sample in question was peripheral blood, obtained 28 days after the second AZD1222 dose. These receptor sequences come from an adult who received the AZD1222 COVID-19 vaccine. Both conserved end residues are part of each CDR3. The D gene is left open where the match is weak. The size entry is marked missing in some rows and otherwise reads once, few, many or a size class.

. TRBJ2-7 TRBV2 . CASSESWLGEQYF TGTGCCAGCAGTGAAAGCTGGCTTGGTGAGCAGTACTTC
. TRBJ1-1 TRBV6-1 . CASSELIGKNTEAFF TGTGCCAGCAGTGAATTGATAGGCAAGAACACTGAAGCTTTCTTT
. TRBJ2-7 TRBV5-1 TRBD2 CASSLRGSGAPYEQYF TGCGCCAGCAGCTTGAGGGGAAGCGGGGCCCCCTACGAGCAGTACTTC
. TRBJ1-1 TRBV6-2/TRBV6-3 . CASSTTTVTNTEAFF TGTGCCAGCAGTACCACGACAGTTACCAACACTGAAGCTTTCTTT
once TRBJ2-5 TRBV27 . CASSPLRVGKETQYF TGTGCCAGCAGTCCTCTCAGGGTGGGAAAAGAGACCCAGTACTTC
. TRBJ1-1 TRBV30 . CAWRLQRAQRTEAFF TGTGCCTGGAGACTCCAGCGGGCCCAGCGCACTGAAGCTTTCTTT
. TRBJ1-3 TRBV19 TRBD1 CASSPWTGSPSGNTIYF TGTGCCAGTAGTCCTTGGACAGGTTCCCCCTCTGGAAACACCATATATTTT
. TRBJ1-4 TRBV27 TRBD1 CASSGQGNEKLFF TGTGCCAGCAGTGGACAGGGCAATGAAAAACTGTTTTTT
once TRBJ2-7 TRBV7-2 TRBD2 CASSKSLAGSLYEQYF TGTGCCAGCAGCAAATCCCTAGCGGGGTCCCTTTACGAGCAGTACTTC
. TRBJ2-5 TRBV7-9 . CASGGRNIRETQYF TGTGCCAGCGGGGGGAGGAATATACGGGAGACCCAGTACTTC
. TRBJ2-3 TRBV5-1 . CASSLGGVGLTDTQYF TGCGCCAGCAGCTTGGGAGGAGTCGGCCTCACAGATACGCAGTATTTT
. TRBJ1-1 TRBV9 . CASSVVGATEAFF TGTGCCAGCAGCGTAGTAGGGGCCACTGAAGCTTTCTTT
. TRBJ1-4 TRBV24-1 . CATSDFETIRPQVREKLFF TGTGCCACCAGTGATTTTGAGACAATCCGGCCCCAGGTACGCGAAAAACTGTTTTTT
once TRBJ1-4 TRBV5-8 . CASSLQLNEKLFF TGTGCCAGCAGCTTGCAGCTGAATGAAAAACTGTTTTTT
. TRBJ1-2 TRBV11-2 . CASSLDRTLSYGYTF TGTGCCAGCAGCTTGGACAGAACCCTCAGCTATGGCTACACCTTC
. TRBJ1-2 TRBV6-5 . CASSYSGTSPGTF TGTGCCAGCAGTTACTCGGGGACGAGTCCTGGCACCTTC
. TRBJ2-2 TRBV5-5 TRBD1 CASSGRGLLGGELFF TGTGCCAGCAGCGGCAGGGGGCTTCTTGGCGGGGAGCTGTTTTTT
few TRBJ1-1 TRBV18 TRBD1 CASSPVETGDRTEAFF TGTGCCAGCTCACCGGTTGAGACAGGGGATCGTACTGAAGCTTTCTTT
. TRBJ2-1 TRBV5-4 TRBD2 CASSFSALADYNEQFF TGTGCCAGCAGCTTTAGCGCCCTAGCGGATTACAATGAGCAGTTCTTC
. TRBJ1-1 TRBV4-1 . CASSPRGHLNTEAFF TGCGCCAGCAGCCCGAGGGGACACCTGAACACTGAAGCTTTCTTT
. TRBJ1-1 TRBV29-1 . CSVGGRHVPEAFF TGCAGCGTTGGGGGACGCCATGTGCCTGAAGCTTTCTTT
. TRBJ2-7 TRBV15 TRBD2 CATSSGTSGSSEQYF TGTGCCACCAGTTCGGGGACTAGCGGCTCATCCGAGCAGTACTTC
. TRBJ2-1 TRBV6-5 TRBD2 CASSYGTSGRRNEQFF TGTGCCAGCAGTTACGGGACTAGCGGGAGAAGGAATGAGCAGTTCTTC
. TRBJ1-3 TRBV5-4 TRBD1 CASSPTGGPGNTIYF TGTGCCAGCAGCCCGACAGGGGGGCCTGGAAACACCATATATTTT
. TRBJ1-1 TRBV7-2 . CASSLARAAEAFF TGTGCCAGCAGCTTAGCGAGGGCAGCCGAAGCTTTCTTT
. TRBJ2-3 TRBV19 . CASSPPGTDTQYF TGTGCCAGTAGTCCCCCCGGCACAGATACGCAGTATTTT
. TRBJ2-3 TRBV4-1 . CASSLTGTSGTDTQYF TGCGCCAGCAGCCTAACCGGGACATCCGGCACAGATACGCAGTATTTT
. TRBJ2-7 TRBV27 TRBD1 CASSSTGGYEQYF TGTGCCAGCAGTTCGACAGGGGGATACGAGCAGTACTTC